Sequencing of this T cell receptor (beta chain) was carried out in a study of blood T cell repertoires in COVID-19 (dated by TCRdb to the early 2020s). Looking at the study overall: The collaborator samples originated in the United States, Italy and Spain and spanned the acute and convalescent phases of COVID-19. The material from the prospective study consisted of cDNA or gDNA derived from T cells, B-cell-depleted T cells, or PBMCs. Deeply sampled blood TCRbeta repertoires from subjects exposed to, actively infected with, or recovered from COVID-19 were included in the dataset. The repertoires were released in a freely available public database intended as a resource for research on the immune response to SARS-CoV-2. Samples were obtained from the ongoing ImmuneRACE study (first 160 participants) and from 950 to 1,500 subjects provided by 6 global collaborators. Sample metadata almost always included a de-identified subject ID, COVID-19 status, age in years and sex. Where available, HLA class I and class II types were obtained from metadata supplied by the sample provider rather than from assay-based typing. Paper-wide results and their limitations: The amount of clinical and demographic metadata varied by source and participant and was provided uncurated.

TCRbeta CDR3 regions were amplified from genomic DNA by means of the immunoSEQ Assay, a bias-controlled multiplex PCR. Per the original workflow: Within the assay, amplification of reference gene primers was used to estimate how many nucleated cells each sample contained. Sequence reads were collapsed and filtered to measure the absolute abundance of every unique TCRbeta CDR3 rearrangement. Productive Simpson clonality was computed per sample as the square root of Simpson's diversity index over productive rearrangements. Held by TCRdb, this immuneACCESS table contains in-frame sequences only and omits some clones. Under half of the omission traces to an unresolved V gene where checked; the cause of the rest is unknown. V and J calls and clone size are given by that table; D and trimming were obtained from the DNA. The sample profile shows 100,000 to 150,000 clones; around 86% of them were found once. The top ten constitute 6.6% of the sample.

Collaborating institutions collected whole blood in K2EDTA tubes following their own protocols. For TCRbeta analysis, collaborator samples were shipped as frozen whole blood, as isolated PBMCs, or as DNA extracted from either sample type. On this clone itself: It has no known antigen specificity. Base qualities are missing; no much larger clone stands one base away.

The CDR3 contains 19 residues, cysteine and phenylalanine counted. Just CDR3 DNA is preserved here, 57 bases in frame from base 1. V and J are trimmed by 3 bases and 0 bases, and the gene matches miss 8 bases of the junction. In the germline V gene, CDR1 corresponds to KGHDR and CDR2 to SFDVKD. Material for sequencing was peripheral blood. This TCR was sampled from a man older than 75 with active or convalescent COVID-19. The chain is assembled from TRBV24-1 and TRBJ2-1; 12 bases in the middle match TRBD2. The sequenced DNA is TGTGCCACCAGTGATCCGGGACTAGCGGGTGGGGGCTCCTACAATGAGCAGTTCTTC. This gives the protein CATSDPGLAGGGSYNEQFF.